This T cell receptor beta chain is drawn from a study of blood T cell repertoires in COVID-19. Study-level information: From the United States, Italy and Spain came samples of acute and convalescent COVID-19. Sources were T cells, B-cell-depleted T cells, or PBMCs; the material itself was cDNA or gDNA.

J was trimmed by 8 bases and V by 6 bases; bases with no gene match: 9. The length of the CDR3 is 13 residues. Germline values: CDR1 MNHNY, CDR2 SVGAGI (reference sequence). Methods used by the authors: Amplified reference gene primers provided the basis for estimating nucleated cell counts. Assay used: immunoSEQ multiplex PCR; TCRdb lists only in-frame clones, some missing. That table supplies the V and J calls and clone size; D and trimming were determined from the DNA. The sample includes some 150,000 clones, 84% seen only once; the top ten take roughly 2.3%. The receptor was isolated from an older man with acute or convalescent COVID-19. The chain has TRBV6-6 and TRBJ1-2; 7 nucleotides line up with TRBD1. The sequenced sample was peripheral blood. DNA of the CDR3: TGTGCCAGCAGCGCCGGGACAGCTGCGGGCTACACCTTC. This codes for CASSAGTAAGYTF.